The 24 T cell receptor beta chains below were found in one sample sequenced in a study of blood T cells in healthy people across ages. Using a J-beta primer mix together with a sample-barcoded 5' primer, a second PCR was run for roughly 7 to 11 cycles. TCRdb independently ran MiXCR on the 5' RACE reads; one entry per CDR3 protein. Among about 640,000 distinct CDR3 sequences listed, 40% to 45% were seen once. Input material: blood. The receptors here all came from an older man in good health.

The rearrangement joins TRBV20-1 to TRBJ1-2, with 10 bases matching TRBD1. The J segment lost 7 bases and the V segment lost 3 bases, leaving 2 bases of the junction unmatched. The CDR3 spans 12 residues. Germline-derived CDR1 and CDR2 are DFQATT and SNEGSKA (reference sequence). CDR3 bases: TGCAGTGCTAGGGGGACAGGGGCTGGCTACACCTTC. Translated: CSARGTGAGYTF.

This clonotype was seen only a few times. V and J are TRBV6-1 and TRBJ2-3; D is perhaps TRBD2 (6 bases). The V and J ends lost 1 base and 1 base respectively, with 9 bases between them. This CDR3 contains 15 residues. In germline, CDR1 is MNHNS, CDR2 SASEGT. The CDR3 nucleotides read TGTGCCAGCAGTGAAGTGTGGGGGGGCACAGATACGCAGTATTTT. Translating gives CASSEVWGGTDTQYF.

V and J are TRBV18 and TRBJ1-1; TRBD1 might be the D (5 bases). The V gene lost 3 bases and the J gene lost 1 base, with 15 bases spanning the gap. In germline, CDR1 is KGHSH, CDR2 LQKENI. The CDR3 has 16 amino acids. The CDR3 DNA reads as TGTGCCAGCTCACCTCGATCAGGGAGTAGGAACACTGAAGCTTTCTTT. Its translation: CASSPRSGSRNTEAFF.

The chain recombines TRBV12-3 or TRBV12-4 with TRBJ2-2; D is ambiguous. CDR3 length equals 12 residues. The V gene lost 10 bases and the J gene lost 5 bases, with 11 bases spanning the gap. The CDR3 bases are TGTGCCAACCACGGTCAGACCGGGGAGCTGTTTTTT. This codes for CANHGQTGELFF.

V gene TRBV12-3 or TRBV12-4 combines with J gene TRBJ2-1; 14 bases are shared with TRBD2. The DNA matches TRBJ2-7 better at its end, which makes the J call doubtful. There are 16 residues in the CDR3. DNA for the CDR3: TGTGCCAGCAATTTCAGGACTAGCGGGAGGTATAATGAGCAGTACTTC. Protein sequence: CASNFRTSGRYNEQYF.

The chain is built from TRBV5-1 and TRBJ2-1; unclear D gene. V lost 4 bases to trimming and J lost 6 bases, with 17 bases between them. Germline lookup yields CDR1 SGHRS and CDR2 YFSETQ. The CDR3 runs to 15 residues. The CDR3 loop is CASSPRVRAPNEQFF. The CDR3 nucleotides read TGCGCCAGCAGCCCTCGGGTTAGGGCCCCCAATGAGCAGTTCTTC. The variable domain in full, with the rest retrieved from reference TRBV5-1 and TRBJ2-1, is KAGVTQTPRYLIKTRGQQVTLSCSPISGHRSVSWYQQTPGQGLQFLFEYFSETQRNKGNFPGRFSGRQFSNSRSEMNVSTLELGDSALYLCASSPRVRAPNEQFFGPGTRLTVL.

This clonotype was counted a single time. The genes are TRBV6-2 or TRBV6-3 and TRBJ2-5; D might be TRBD1 (5 bases). The germline V gene has CDR1 MNHEY and CDR2 SVGEGT. This CDR3 is built from 14 residues. The V end lost 2 bases, the J end lost 5 bases, and 12 bases lay between the germline ends. The CDR3 sequence is CASSYARQLETQYF. For the CDR3, the DNA is TGTGCCAGCAGTTACGCGAGACAGTTGGAGACCCAGTACTTC.

The chain is built from TRBV4-1 and TRBJ2-2; possibly TRBD2 for D (6 bases). Trimming removed 1 base from V and 2 bases from J, with 11 bases in between. This CDR3 spans 16 amino acids. The germline V gene has CDR1 MGHRA and CDR2 YSYEKL. This CDR3 is CASSQVGGSNTGELFF. The CDR3 nucleotides are TGCGCCAGCAGCCAAGTGGGGGGTTCCAACACCGGGGAGCTGTTTTTT.

The gene calls are TRBV6-6 and TRBJ1-5; D is undetermined. Deletions cut 0 bases from V and 2 bases from J, with 11 bases between. Germline V gives CDR1 MNHNY, CDR2 SVGAGI (reference sequence). The CDR3 is 16 amino acids. The CDR3 region has the DNA TGTGCCAGCAGTTACTCTGCTGACGGGGGCAATCAGCCCCAGCATTTT. Translation: CASSYSADGGNQPQHF.

This clonotype has more than one count but fewer than ten. A much larger clone is a single base away; this may be a read error. The chain is built from TRBV9 and TRBJ2-3; D might be TRBD2 (6 bases). This CDR3 comprises 15 residues. CDR1 is SGDLS and CDR2 is YYNGEE in the germline V gene. Trimming removed 3 bases at V and 4 bases at J, with 15 bases between. The CDR3 sequence: CASSGRGPASDTQYF. The CDR3 DNA reads TGTGCCAGCAGCGGGAGGGGACCGGCCTCAGATACGCAGTATTTT.

In regard to this clonotype: A much larger clone differs by one base, so this may be a read error. The V call is TRBV13, the J call TRBJ2-7; D perhaps matches TRBD1 (5 bases). This CDR3 contains 12 residues. Germline loops: CDR1 PRHDT, CDR2 FYEKMQ (reference sequence). V was trimmed by 0 bases and J by 5 bases, leaving 5 bases between them. CDR3 DNA sequence: TGTGCCAGCAGCTTAGGGACAGACGAGCAGTACTTC. It is translated as CASSLGTDEQYF.

This clonotype was seen at least ten times. V usage is TRBV7-2 and J usage is TRBJ2-7; 7 bases are shared with TRBD1. V was pared by 6 bases and J by 5 bases, with 4 bases of the junction left unmatched. The CDR3 has 12 amino acids. CDR1 and CDR2 (germline): SGHTA, FQGNSA. CDR3 region: CASRKGQHEQYF. Here the CDR3 DNA reads TGTGCCAGCAGGAAGGGACAGCACGAGCAGTACTTC.

The V and J genes are TRBV27 and TRBJ1-2; D is ambiguous. V lost 5 bases to trimming and J lost 5 bases, with 15 bases between them. The CDR3 runs to 14 residues. The germline gives CDR1 MNHEY, CDR2 SMNVEV (reference sequence). The CDR3 sequence: CASSPPGKSYGYTF. The CDR3 nucleotides read TGTGCCAGCAGTCCCCCCGGAAAGAGTTATGGCTACACCTTC.

The sample holds a few counts of this clonotype. The rearrangement links TRBV7-2 to TRBJ2-5, with 15 bases fitting TRBD2. The V gene's germline CDR1 is SGHTA and CDR2 FQGNSA. The CDR3 has 17 amino acids. The V segment lost 5 bases and the J segment 0 bases; nucleotides outside the gene matches: 4. CDR3 sequence reads: CASSLGLAGGYQETQYF. CDR3 sequence (DNA): TGTGCCAGCAGCCTGGGACTAGCGGGGGGCTACCAAGAGACCCAGTACTTC.

With regard to this clonotype: One junction end does not reproduce the germline sequence, and a read error may be involved. J is TRBJ1-4 and V is TRBV29-1, with D maybe TRBD1 (6 bases). This CDR3 contains 14 residues. Germline V gives CDR1 SQVTM, CDR2 ANQGSEA. CDR3 in DNA: TGCAGCGTTCAAGAGGGGGGCTCGGGAGAAAAACTGTTTTTT. Residues: CSVQEGGSGEKLFF.

This clonotype appeared once. This rearrangement joins TRBV29-1 to TRBJ2-7, with 10 positions matching TRBD1. The V gene end was trimmed by 0 bases and the J gene end by 1 base; junction bases not matched to a gene: 6. CDR3 length: 16 residues. Germline CDR1 and CDR2: SQVTM and ANQGSEA. The CDR3 loop is CSVEDSGTGVSYEQYF. CDR3 bases: TGCAGCGTTGAAGATTCCGGGACAGGGGTGTCCTACGAGCAGTACTTC.

This clonotype appeared many times. The rearrangement links TRBV29-1 to TRBJ2-5, with D uncertain. CDR1 is SQVTM and CDR2 is ANQGSEA in the germline V gene. The CDR3 runs to 11 residues. The V end lost 4 bases, the J end lost 4 bases, and 7 bases lay between the germline ends. The CDR3 DNA reads TGCAGCGTTGGCTTGGGAGAGACCCAGTACTTC. Protein: CSVGLGETQYF.

The rearrangement uses TRBV4-3 and TRBJ2-2, with TRBD2 matching over 7 bases. CDR3 size: 18 residues. V dropped 0 bases and J dropped 7; count of bases not matched to a gene: 14. The germline CDR1 and CDR2 sequences are LGHNA and YSLEER. This chain's CDR3 is CASSQDLWEGLSNGELFF. The CDR3 DNA follows: TGCGCCAGCAGCCAAGATTTGTGGGAGGGCCTGTCGAACGGGGAGCTGTTTTTT.

CDR3 sequence (DNA): TGCGCCAGCAGCCTGGGACTAGCTTACAATGAGCAGTACTTC. This codes for CASSLGLAYNEQYF. The V call is TRBV4-3, the J call TRBJ2-1, with TRBD2 matching over 9 bases. The better agreement between TRBJ2-7 and the DNA end casts doubt on the J call. This CDR3 has 14 residues. Germline CDR1 LGHNA, CDR2 YSLEER.

The rearrangement links TRBV29-1 to TRBJ2-1, with 8 positions matching TRBD2. Germline V gene data show CDR1 as SQVTM and CDR2 as ANQGSEA. The ends lost 4 bases at V and 6 bases at J; junction bases unmatched: 8. CDR3 length: 14 amino acids. The CDR3 sequence is CSVVSAGVGNEQFF. The CDR3 DNA is TGCAGCGTTGTTTCAGCGGGAGTTGGCAATGAGCAGTTCTTC.

In regard to this clonotype: A read error may be the cause here, since a much bigger clone is one base away. V is TRBV12-3 or TRBV12-4 and J is TRBJ2-5; D unresolved. The CDR3 covers 14 residues. The V end lost 7 bases, the J end lost 4 bases, and 16 bases lay between the germline ends. The CDR3 nucleotides are TGTGCCAGCAATTTGGGTCACTTAGCAGAGACCCAGTACTTC. Amino acids: CASNLGHLAETQYF.

Comment on this clonotype: Germline is not matched at one junction end, which may reflect a read error. The rearrangement uses TRBV7-3 and TRBJ2-3; 7 bases match TRBD2. CDR3 length: 11 amino acids. Germline CDR1 SGHTA, CDR2 FQGTGA. CDR3 amino acids: CASSAGDAQYF. The CDR3 DNA follows: TGTGCCAGCAGCGCGGGAGATGCGCAGTATTTT.

The count of this clonotype is one. The V call is TRBV12-3 or TRBV12-4, the J call TRBJ1-6; D uncertain. CDR3 length: 12 amino acids. Trimming took 3 bases from V and 10 from J, leaving 7 bases between them. CDR3 region: CASSFAVSPLHF. CDR3 sequence (DNA): TGTGCCAGCAGTTTTGCCGTCTCACCCCTCCACTTT.

With regard to this clonotype: A single base separates this from a much larger clone, so it may be a read error. The gene calls are TRBV10-3 and TRBJ2-1; D gene ambiguous. CDR3 length: 12 residues. Trimming took off 7 bases at V and 7 bases at J, with 11 bases between the two ends. Looked up from germline, CDR1 is ENHRY and CDR2 is SYGVKD. CDR3 bases: TGTGCCATCAATGTTCAACAAAATGAGCAGTTCTTC. Its protein is CAINVQQNEQFF.